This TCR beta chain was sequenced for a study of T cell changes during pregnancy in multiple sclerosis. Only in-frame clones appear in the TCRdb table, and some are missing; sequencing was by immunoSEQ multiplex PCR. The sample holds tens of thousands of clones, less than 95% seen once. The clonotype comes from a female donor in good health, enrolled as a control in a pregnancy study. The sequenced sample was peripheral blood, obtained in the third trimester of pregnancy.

The CDR3 DNA is TGTGCCAGCAGGCTCCAGATCGACACAGATACGCAGTATTTT. Translation: CASRLQIDTDTQYF. The chain combines TRBV7-9 with TRBJ2-3; D unclear. The CDR3 loop spans 14 amino acids. V was clipped by 6 bases and J by 2 bases, with 12 bases between them. Germline V gene data show CDR1 as SEHNR and CDR2 as FQNEAQ (reference sequence). Drawing the rest from reference TRBV7-9 and TRBJ2-3, the complete variable domain is DTGVSQNPRHKITKRGQNVTFRCDPISEHNRLYWYRQTLGQGPEFLTYFQNEAQLEKSRLLSDRFSAERPKGSFSTLEIQRTEQGDSAMYLCASRLQIDTDTQYFGPGTRLTVL.